This T cell receptor (beta chain) was recovered during a study of cytomegalovirus exposure and HLA in healthy donors. The wider study: Clustering assigned 70% to 85% of the approximately 400 genotyped donors to the Caucasian-associated ancestry cluster.

As for this clone: Its antigen remains unknown.

The PCR employed 60 Vbeta primers together with 13 Jbeta primers. Assay: immunoSEQ multiplex PCR; the TCRdb copy retains only in-frame clones and omits some. Here the sample table reports more than 40,000 clones. J lost 3 bases, V lost 0 bases, and 1 base had no gene match. The CDR3 length is 15 residues. CDR1 is WNHNN and CDR2 is SYGVQD in the germline V gene (reference sequence). Study-wide results and caveats: Altogether, around 160 TCR beta chains were recorded as cytomegalovirus-associated.

The chain uses TRBV10-1 and TRBJ2-7, with 11 bases aligning to TRBD2. The clonotype comes from a female donor in good health and CMV-seronegative. Sample: PBMCs. DNA for the CDR3: TGCGCCAGCAGTGAGTCAACTAGCGGGGGCTACGAGCAGTACTTC. This gives the protein CASSESTSGGYEQYF.